This T cell receptor beta chain originates from a study of shared clonotypes between healthy human individuals. V was clipped by 4 bases and J by 0 bases; unmatched bases: 5. Per the germline V gene, CDR1 is SGHTA and CDR2 is FQGNSA. The CDR3 length is 16 residues. Clones were sequenced by immunoSEQ multiplex PCR, and TCRdb holds only the in-frame ones, with some missing. The data show roughly 2.6 million clones, with roughly nine tenths seen just once and roughly 0.14% held by the top ten. This TCR was sampled from a man aged 18 to 29 in good health. The sample comprised naive CD4+ T cells sorted from blood. Subset given: CD45RA+ positively selected. This rearrangement joins TRBV7-2 to TRBJ2-7; 11 nucleotides agree with TRBD2. This CDR3 is CASSSGTSGNSYEQYF. CDR3 DNA sequence: TGTGCCAGCAGCTCCGGGACTAGCGGAAACTCCTACGAGCAGTACTTC. Using reference TRBV7-2 and TRBJ2-7 for the parts outside the CDR3, the full variable domain is GAGVSQSPSNKVTEKGKDVELRCDPISGHTALYWYRQSLGQGLEFLIYFQGNSAPDKSGLPSDRFSAERTGGSVSTLTIQRTQQEDSAVYLCASSSGTSGNSYEQYFGPGTRLTVT.